These 10 T cell receptor beta chains share one sample of origin, sequenced in a study of blood T cell repertoires in COVID-19. Some clones are missing from TCRdb's copy, which holds only in-frame ones; the method was immunoSEQ multiplex PCR. The sample lists under 500,000 clones, 87% occurring once. Sequences were obtained from PBMCs or T cells enriched from blood (not recorded which). All receptors come from a young woman with acute COVID-19.

The genes are TRBV3-1 (or the pseudogene TRBV3-2) and TRBJ1-1; 8 bases are a match to TRBD1. CDR3 size: 12 residues. The V segment lost 1 base and the J segment 10 bases; nucleotides outside the gene matches: 2. Germline V gene data show CDR1 as LGHDT and CDR2 as YNNKEL (reference sequence). The CDR3 sequence is CASSQGTGRAFF. The CDR3 coding sequence is TGTGCCAGCAGCCAAGGGACAGGGCGAGCTTTCTTT.

The V gene is TRBV2, the J gene TRBJ2-7; D is unclear. This CDR3 contains 12 residues. CDR1 is SNHLY, CDR2 FYNNEI, per germline. The V and J ends lost 8 bases and 2 bases respectively, with 10 bases between them. This CDR3 reads CASAGLTYEQYF. CDR3 nucleotide sequence: TGTGCCAGCGCAGGCTTAACCTACGAGCAGTACTTC.

The chain joins TRBV7-9 to TRBJ1-3; D perhaps matches TRBD1 (5 bases). The CDR3 totals 13 residues. V shed 6 bases and J shed 4 bases, with 10 bases lying between them. Germline V gene data show CDR1 as SEHNR and CDR2 as FQNEAQ (reference sequence). CDR3 protein: CASRLTEGNTIYF. CDR3 sequence (DNA): TGTGCCAGCAGACTGACAGAAGGAAACACCATATATTTT.

The chain is built from TRBV30 and TRBJ2-2; D possibly corresponds to TRBD1 (6 bases). This CDR3 is 14 amino acids long. Trimming removed 2 bases at V and 2 bases at J, with 9 bases between. The V gene's germline CDR1 is GTSNPN and CDR2 SVGIG (reference sequence). The CDR3 region is CAWSSDSNTGELFF. The CDR3, as DNA: TGTGCCTGGAGTTCGGACAGCAACACCGGGGAGCTGTTTTTT. Looking up the rest from reference TRBV30 and TRBJ2-2 gives the full variable domain: SQTIHQWPATLVQPVGSPLSLECTVEGTSNPNLYWYRQAAGRGLQLLFYSVGIGQISSEVPQNLSASRPQDRQFILSSKKLLLSDSGFYLCAWSSDSNTGELFFGEGSRLTVL.

A few counts support this clone. The chain joins TRBV29-1 to TRBJ2-7, with D possibly being TRBD2 (5 bases). Germline V gene data show CDR1 as SQVTM and CDR2 as ANQGSEA. The ends were cut back, 4 bases at V and 5 bases at J, with 12 bases in the middle. The CDR3 extends over 12 amino acids. CDR3 amino acids: CSVGLEGDEQYF. CDR3 bases: TGCAGCGTTGGCCTTGAGGGCGACGAGCAGTACTTC.

The chain employs TRBV10-1 and TRBJ2-1, with D hard to call. Deletions cut 3 bases from V and 7 bases from J, with 16 bases between. The CDR3 has 15 residues. The germline CDR1 and CDR2 sequences are WNHNN and SYGVQD (reference sequence). CDR3 residues: CASSDLKTPRNEQFF. CDR3 coding DNA: TGCGCCAGCAGTGACCTAAAGACTCCTAGAAATGAGCAGTTCTTC.

CDR3 protein: CASRLSLVTPTSGSSGNTGELFF. The CDR3 bases are TGTGCAAGTCGCTTAAGCTTAGTCACTCCGACTAGCGGGAGTTCCGGGAACACCGGGGAGCTGTTTTTT. The chain joins TRBV12-2 to TRBJ2-2; TRBD2 reflects the table's D call only, with no check against the DNA. TRBV12-2 is shown as a pseudogene. The length of the CDR3 is 23 residues.

The chain carries TRBV24-1 and TRBJ2-5; 8 nucleotides agree with TRBD1. V gave up 3 bases and J gave up 1 base; unmatched junction bases: 3. CDR1 and CDR2 (germline): KGHDR, SFDVKD. The CDR3 is made up of 15 amino acids. The CDR3 region has the DNA TGTGCCACCAGTGATACCGGGACAGGCCAAGAGACCCAGTACTTC. This translates into CATSDTGTGQETQYF.

CDR3 in DNA: TGTGCCAGTACTCTCCAAGCGGGGGCAACTAATGAAAAACTGTTTTTT. This gives the protein CASTLQAGATNEKLFF. The rearrangement joins TRBV19 to TRBJ1-4, with D perhaps TRBD1 (5 bases). The germline gives CDR1 LNHDA, CDR2 SQIVND (reference sequence). This CDR3 is built from 16 residues. V lost 7 bases and J lost 0, with 15 bases in between. The full variable domain, completed using reference TRBV19 and TRBJ1-4, is DGGITQSPKYLFRKEGQNVTLSCEQNLNHDAMYWYRQDPGQGLRLIYYSQIVNDFQKGDIAEGYSVSREKKESFPLTVTSAQKNPTAFYLCASTLQAGATNEKLFFGSGTQLSVL.

The chain carries TRBV5-4 and TRBJ2-2; D is uncertain. This CDR3 is built from 15 residues. CDR1 SGHNT and CDR2 YYREEE come from the germline V gene (reference sequence). V lost 4 bases and J 6 bases, leaving 16 bases between the germline ends. The CDR3 reads CASSALSSVSGELFF. The CDR3 bases are TGTGCCAGCAGCGCCCTATCGTCCGTGTCCGGGGAGCTGTTTTTT.